Listed below are T cell receptor beta chains from one sample, sequenced in a study of T-cell reconstitution after alpha-beta-depleted transplantation in children. TCRdb passed the PCR reads through MiXCR, listing each CDR3 protein once. The sample shows around 960,000 distinct CDR3 sequences, around 30% of them seen only once. Specimen: PBMCs, mostly from graft donor cells, collected 360 days after TCRalphabeta/CD19-depleted stem cell transplant. Receptors originate from a boy younger than two who had a stem cell transplant for SCID, so the T cells may come from the graft donor. The CDR3 runs from the conserved cysteine through the conserved F or W. D genes are given only for firm matches. Not all rows give a size; the values are once, few, many and, for expanded clones, a class.

j_call | v_call | d_call | clone_size | cdr3_aa | cdr3_nt
TRBJ2-1 | TRBV5-1 | NA | NA | CASRDRGETLDNEQFF | TGCGCCAGCAGAGACCGGGGAGAAACCCTTGACAATGAGCAGTTCTTC
TRBJ2-7 | TRBV19 | NA | NA | CASSIGRAYEQYF | TGTGCCAGTAGTATAGGGAGAGCCTACGAGCAGTACTTC
TRBJ1-1 | TRBV25-1 | TRBD1 | NA | CASSRTGRGNTEAFF | TGTGCCAGCAGTAGGACAGGGAGAGGGAACACTGAAGCTTTCTTT
TRBJ2-2 | TRBV19 | TRBD1 | many | CASSVTGGAPPGELFF | TGTGCCAGTAGCGTGACAGGGGGCGCGCCCCCCGGGGAGCTGTTTTTT
TRBJ2-3 | TRBV7-9 | NA | few | CASSPGTLNTDTQYF | TGTGCCAGCAGCCCGGGGACATTAAACACAGATACGCAGTATTTT
TRBJ2-7 | TRBV12-3/TRBV12-4 | TRBD1 | NA | CASSLGTGFYEQYF | TGTGCCAGCAGTTTGGGGACAGGGTTTTACGAGCAGTACTTC
TRBJ1-6 | TRBV12-3/TRBV12-4 | NA | few | CASSPRPFLPLHF | TGTGCCAGCAGTCCTCGCCCCTTTTTGCCCCTCCACTTT
TRBJ2-3 | TRBV20-1 | NA | many | CSARAPGATDTQYF | TGCAGTGCTAGAGCGCCAGGGGCCACAGATACGCAGTATTTT
TRBJ2-1 | TRBV6-1 | TRBD2 | few | CASRKTGTSDEQFF | TGTGCCAGCAGAAAAACCGGGACTAGCGATGAGCAGTTCTTC
TRBJ2-1 | TRBV7-2 | TRBD1 | many | CASSLTGSSYNEQFF | TGTGCCAGCAGCTTGACAGGGAGCTCCTACAATGAGCAGTTCTTC
TRBJ2-2 | TRBV13 | NA | NA | CASSFTSGAGELFF | TGTGCCAGCAGCTTTACTTCAGGGGCCGGGGAGCTGTTTTTT
TRBJ2-5 | TRBV28 | NA | NA | CASSMTGKTQETQYF | TGTGCCAGCAGTATGACGGGCAAAACGCAAGAGACCCAGTACTTC
TRBJ1-2 | TRBV10-3 | TRBD1 | NA | CAISGTGSPYGYTF | TGTGCCATCAGCGGGACAGGGAGTCCTTATGGCTACACCTTC
TRBJ2-7 | TRBV28 | NA | NA | CASSRQVSYEQYF | TGTGCCAGCAGCCGTCAGGTCTCCTACGAGCAGTACTTC
TRBJ2-1 | TRBV5-1 | TRBD1 | NA | CASSLERQGDEQFF | TGCGCCAGCAGCTTGGAACGGCAGGGGGATGAGCAGTTCTTC
TRBJ2-7 | TRBV3-1 | TRBD1 | NA | CASSRTGNTYEQYF | TGTGCCAGCAGCCGGACAGGGAATACCTACGAGCAGTACTTC
TRBJ2-5 | TRBV9 | TRBD1 | few | CASSVSGTAQETQYF | TGTGCCAGCAGCGTATCCGGGACAGCCCAAGAGACCCAGTACTTC
TRBJ2-7 | TRBV13 | NA | few | CASSSTPSYEQYF | TGTGCCAGCAGCTCCACCCCCTCCTACGAGCAGTACTTC
TRBJ1-4 | TRBV9 | NA | NA | CASSAWGRVGEKLFF | TGTGCCAGCAGCGCCTGGGGAAGGGTAGGGGAAAAACTGTTTTTT